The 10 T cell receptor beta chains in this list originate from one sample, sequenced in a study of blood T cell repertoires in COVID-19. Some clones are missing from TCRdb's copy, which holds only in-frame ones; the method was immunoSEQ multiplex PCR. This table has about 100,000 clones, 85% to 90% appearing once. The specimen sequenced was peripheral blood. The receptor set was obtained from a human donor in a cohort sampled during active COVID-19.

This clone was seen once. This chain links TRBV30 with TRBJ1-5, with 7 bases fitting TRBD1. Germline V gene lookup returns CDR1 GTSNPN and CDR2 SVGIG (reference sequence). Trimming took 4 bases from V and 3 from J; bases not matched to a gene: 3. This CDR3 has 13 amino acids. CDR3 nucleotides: TGTGCCTGGAACCAGGGGGTCAATCAGCCCCAGCATTTT. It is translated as CAWNQGVNQPQHF.

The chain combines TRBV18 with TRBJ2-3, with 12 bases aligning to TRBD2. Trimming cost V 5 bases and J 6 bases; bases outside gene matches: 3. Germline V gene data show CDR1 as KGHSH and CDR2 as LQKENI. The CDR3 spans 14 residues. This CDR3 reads CASSDGTSGDTQYF. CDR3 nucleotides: TGTGCCAGCTCAGATGGGACTAGCGGGGATACGCAGTATTTT.

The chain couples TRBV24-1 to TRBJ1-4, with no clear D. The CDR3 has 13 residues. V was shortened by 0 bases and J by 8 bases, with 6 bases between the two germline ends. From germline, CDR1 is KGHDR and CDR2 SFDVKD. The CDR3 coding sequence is TGTGCCACCAGTGATTTGGGGAGGGAAAAACTGTTTTTT. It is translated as CATSDLGREKLFF.

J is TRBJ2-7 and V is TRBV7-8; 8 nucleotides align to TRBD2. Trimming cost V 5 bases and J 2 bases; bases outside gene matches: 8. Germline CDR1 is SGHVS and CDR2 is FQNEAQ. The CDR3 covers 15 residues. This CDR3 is CASSPREAGAYEQYF. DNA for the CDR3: TGTGCCAGCAGCCCCCGAGAAGCGGGGGCCTACGAGCAGTACTTC.

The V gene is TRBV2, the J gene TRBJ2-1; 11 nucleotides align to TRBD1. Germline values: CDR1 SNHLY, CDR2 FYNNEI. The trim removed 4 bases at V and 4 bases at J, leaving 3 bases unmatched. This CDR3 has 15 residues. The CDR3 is CASSVGTGGYNEQFF. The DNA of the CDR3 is TGTGCCAGCAGTGTGGGGACAGGGGGTTACAATGAGCAGTTCTTC.

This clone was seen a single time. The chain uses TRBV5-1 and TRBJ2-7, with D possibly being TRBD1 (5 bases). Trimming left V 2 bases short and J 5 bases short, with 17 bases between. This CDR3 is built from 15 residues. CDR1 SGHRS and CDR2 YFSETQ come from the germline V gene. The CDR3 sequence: CASSFNGRVAHEQYF. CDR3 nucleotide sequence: TGCGCCAGCAGCTTCAACGGCAGGGTTGCCCACGAGCAGTACTTC.

CDR3 sequence (DNA): TGTGCCACCAGCAGTACCAGGCAAGCGGGACTTGGCTACAATGAGCAGTTCTTC. This sequence encodes CATSSTRQAGLGYNEQFF. This chain uses TRBV15 with TRBJ2-1; 7 bases align to TRBD2. V trimming: 3 bases; J trimming: 3 bases; junction bases outside the gene matches: 14. CDR1 is LNHNV and CDR2 is YYDKDF in the germline V gene (reference sequence). The CDR3 spans 18 residues.

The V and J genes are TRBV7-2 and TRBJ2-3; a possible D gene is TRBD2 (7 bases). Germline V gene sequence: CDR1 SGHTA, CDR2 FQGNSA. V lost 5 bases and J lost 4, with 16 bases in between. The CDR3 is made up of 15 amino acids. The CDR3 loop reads CASSPAGGGSDTQYF. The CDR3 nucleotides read TGTGCCAGCAGCCCAGCTGGCGGGGGCTCAGATACGCAGTATTTT. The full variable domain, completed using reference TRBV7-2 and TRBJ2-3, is GAGVSQSPSNKVTEKGKDVELRCDPISGHTALYWYRQSLGQGLEFLIYFQGNSAPDKSGLPSDRFSAERTGGSVSTLTIQRTQQEDSAVYLCASSPAGGGSDTQYFGPGTRLTVL.

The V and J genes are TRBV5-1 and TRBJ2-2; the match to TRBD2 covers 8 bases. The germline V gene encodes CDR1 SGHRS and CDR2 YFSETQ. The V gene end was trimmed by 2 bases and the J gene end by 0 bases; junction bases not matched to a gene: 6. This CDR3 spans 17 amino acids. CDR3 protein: CASSFARSGTNTGELFF. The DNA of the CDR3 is TGCGCCAGCAGCTTTGCTCGTAGCGGGACGAACACCGGGGAGCTGTTTTTT.

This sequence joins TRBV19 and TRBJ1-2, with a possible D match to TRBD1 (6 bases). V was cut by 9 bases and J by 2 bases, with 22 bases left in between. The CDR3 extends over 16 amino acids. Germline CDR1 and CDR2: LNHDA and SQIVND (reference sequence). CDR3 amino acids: CASHSWGQGENYGYTF. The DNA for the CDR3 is TGTGCCAGCCACTCCTGGGGGCAGGGCGAGAACTATGGCTACACCTTC.